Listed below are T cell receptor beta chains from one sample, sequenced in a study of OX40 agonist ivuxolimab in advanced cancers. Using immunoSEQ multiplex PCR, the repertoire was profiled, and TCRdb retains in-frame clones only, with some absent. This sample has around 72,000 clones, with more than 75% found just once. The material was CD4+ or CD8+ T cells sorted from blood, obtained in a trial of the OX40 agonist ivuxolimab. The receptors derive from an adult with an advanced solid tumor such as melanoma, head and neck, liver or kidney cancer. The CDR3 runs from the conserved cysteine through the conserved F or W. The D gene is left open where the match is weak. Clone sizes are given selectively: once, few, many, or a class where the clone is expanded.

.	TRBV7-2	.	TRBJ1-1	CASSAQRNTEAFF	TGTGCCAGCAGCGCCCAGAGGAACACTGAAGCTTTCTTT
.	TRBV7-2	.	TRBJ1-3	CASSFKGVGGSGNTIYF	TGTGCCAGCAGCTTCAAAGGGGTAGGGGGCTCTGGAAACACCATATATTTT
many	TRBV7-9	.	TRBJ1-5	CASSSSGNQPQHF	TGTGCCAGCAGCTCTAGTGGCAATCAGCCCCAGCATTTT
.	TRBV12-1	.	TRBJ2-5	CASSSVGSQETQYF	TGTGCCAGCAGCTCCGTCGGAAGCCAAGAGACCCAGTACTTC
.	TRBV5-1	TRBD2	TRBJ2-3	CASRSGRALADTQYF	TGCGCCAGCAGAAGCGGGAGGGCCCTCGCAGATACGCAGTATTTT
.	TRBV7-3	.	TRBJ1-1	CASSYDRNTEAFF	TGTGCCAGCAGCTACGACAGGAACACTGAAGCTTTCTTT
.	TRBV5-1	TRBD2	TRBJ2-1	CASSLFGGLAGNEQFF	TGCGCCAGCAGCTTGTTCGGGGGACTAGCGGGAAATGAGCAGTTCTTC
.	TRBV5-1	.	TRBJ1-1	CASSLDRNTEAFF	TGCGCCAGCAGCTTAGACAGAAACACTGAAGCTTTCTTT
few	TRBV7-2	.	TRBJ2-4	CASTSFEGTPYF	TGTGCCAGCACCTCCTTCGAAGGAACTCCGTACTTC
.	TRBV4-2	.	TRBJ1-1	CASSQAVNTEAFF	TGTGCCAGCAGCCAAGCCGTGAACACTGAAGCTTTCTTT
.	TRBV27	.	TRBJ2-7	CASSSYRGEQYF	TGTGCCAGCAGTTCCTATAGGGGCGAGCAGTACTTC
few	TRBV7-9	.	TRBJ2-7	CASSLSGTEQYF	TGTGCCAGCAGCTTATCCGGGACCGAGCAGTACTTC
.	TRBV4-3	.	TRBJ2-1	CASSQDPRYEQFF	TGCGCCAGCAGCCAAGATCCCCGATACGAGCAGTTCTTC
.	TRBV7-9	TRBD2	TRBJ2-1	CASSPGGGLFNEQFF	TGTGCCAGCAGCCCCGGGGGGGGGCTGTTTAATGAGCAGTTCTTC
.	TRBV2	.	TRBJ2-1	CASTIGLNNEQFF	TGTGCCAGCACTATTGGACTGAACAATGAGCAGTTCTTC
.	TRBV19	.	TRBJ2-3	CASNQGRTAYTDTQYF	TGTGCCAGTAACCAAGGGCGGACTGCCTACACAGATACGCAGTATTTT
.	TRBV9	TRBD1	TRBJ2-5	CASSANRGSGETQYF	TGTGCCAGCAGCGCGAACAGGGGTTCCGGAGAGACCCAGTACTTC
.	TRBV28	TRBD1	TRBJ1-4	CASSSTGGVEKLFF	TGTGCCAGCAGTTCGACAGGGGGGGTCGAAAAACTGTTTTTT
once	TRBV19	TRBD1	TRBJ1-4	CASSIDLTGDEKLFF	TGTGCCAGTAGTATAGATCTGACAGGGGATGAAAAACTGTTTTTT
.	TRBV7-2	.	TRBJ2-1	CASSFLQSDEQFF	TGTGCCAGCAGCTTTTTGCAGTCCGATGAGCAGTTCTTC
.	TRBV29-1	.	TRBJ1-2	CSVIPLTGMRSGYTF	TGCAGTGTCATACCGCTAACAGGGATGAGGAGTGGCTACACCTTC
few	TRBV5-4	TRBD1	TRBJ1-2	CASSPELTGGIYGYTF	TGTGCCAGCAGCCCCGAATTGACAGGGGGGATATATGGCTACACCTTC
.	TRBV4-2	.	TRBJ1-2	CASSQDEATPYGYTF	TGTGCCAGCAGCCAAGACGAGGCAACCCCCTATGGCTACACCTTC
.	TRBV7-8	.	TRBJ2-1	CASSLTLGVTNEQFF	TGTGCCAGCAGCTTAACATTGGGGGTAACGAATGAGCAGTTCTTC
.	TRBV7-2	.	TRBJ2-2	CASSFGAPGELFF	TGTGCCAGCAGCTTCGGGGCTCCCGGGGAGCTGTTTTTT
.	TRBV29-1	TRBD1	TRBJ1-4	CSVRTGSTTNEKLFF	TGCAGCGTTCGGACAGGTTCCACAACTAATGAAAAACTGTTTTTT
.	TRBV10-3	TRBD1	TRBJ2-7	CAISDGTGVKSSYEQYF	TGTGCCATCAGTGACGGGACAGGGGTCAAGAGCTCCTACGAGCAGTACTTC
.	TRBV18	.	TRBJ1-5	CASSPVQGNQPQHF	TGTGCCAGCTCACCAGTCCAGGGGAATCAGCCCCAGCATTTT
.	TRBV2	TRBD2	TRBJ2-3	CASRTRLAGGTDTQYF	TGTGCCAGCAGGACAAGACTAGCGGGGGGCACAGATACGCAGTATTTT
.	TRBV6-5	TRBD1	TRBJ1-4	CASRPGDSFVEKLFF	TGTGCCAGCAGACCCGGGGACAGTTTCGTTGAAAAACTGTTTTTT
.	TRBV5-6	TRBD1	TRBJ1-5	CASSLAHRGKNQPQHF	TGTGCCAGCAGCTTGGCCCACAGGGGCAAGAATCAGCCCCAGCATTTT
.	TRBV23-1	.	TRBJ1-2	CASPDRTYGYTF	TGCGCCAGCCCCGACAGAACCTATGGCTACACCTTC
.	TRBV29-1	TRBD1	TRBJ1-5	CSAETGDGQPQHF	TGCAGCGCCGAGACAGGGGATGGTCAGCCCCAGCATTTT
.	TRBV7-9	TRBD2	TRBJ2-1	CASSSYGEGEQFF	TGTGCCAGCAGCTCTTATGGGGAGGGTGAGCAGTTCTTC
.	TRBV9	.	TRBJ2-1	CASSYLPSSYNEQFF	TGTGCCAGCAGCTATCTGCCGAGCTCCTACAATGAGCAGTTCTTC
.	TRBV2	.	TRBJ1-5	CASTRKARSNQPQHF	TGTGCCAGCACGCGGAAGGCCCGTAGCAATCAGCCCCAGCATTTT
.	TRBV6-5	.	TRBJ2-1	CASSYSLLNEQFF	TGTGCCAGCAGTTACTCGCTGCTTAATGAGCAGTTCTTC
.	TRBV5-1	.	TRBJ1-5	CASSLVPGNQPQHF	TGCGCCAGCAGCTTGGTTCCGGGAAATCAGCCCCAGCATTTT
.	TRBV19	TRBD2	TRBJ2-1	CASSGGLAGGPGEQFF	TGTGCCAGTAGTGGAGGACTAGCGGGAGGGCCCGGTGAGCAGTTCTTC
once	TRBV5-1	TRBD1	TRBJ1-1	CASSLIGTGAEAFF	TGCGCCAGCAGCTTGATCGGGACAGGGGCTGAAGCTTTCTTT
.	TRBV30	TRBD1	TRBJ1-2	CAWNRDSRYYGYTF	TGTGCCTGGAACCGGGACAGCCGTTACTATGGCTACACCTTC
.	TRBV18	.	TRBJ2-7	CASSPPFLSEQYF	TGTGCCAGCTCACCACCCTTCCTCAGCGAGCAGTACTTC
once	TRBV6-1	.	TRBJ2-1	CASSPGVSYNEQFF	TGTGCCAGCAGTCCGGGGGTTAGCTACAATGAGCAGTTCTTC
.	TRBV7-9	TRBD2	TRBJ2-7	CASSYSGNDEQYF	TGTGCCAGCAGCTATAGCGGGAACGACGAGCAGTACTTC
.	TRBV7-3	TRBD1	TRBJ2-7	CASSPGQGARYEQYF	TGTGCCAGCAGCCCAGGACAGGGGGCACGGTACGAGCAGTACTTC
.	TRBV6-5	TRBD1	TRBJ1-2	CASSYSPGQAYGYTF	TGTGCCAGCAGTTACTCTCCGGGACAGGCCTATGGCTACACCTTC